One sample yielded the 11 T cell receptor beta chains listed below, sequenced in a study of blood T cell repertoires in COVID-19. The protocol was immunoSEQ multiplex PCR, while the TCRdb copy is restricted to in-frame clones and leaves out a portion. Among more than 20,000 clones listed, approximately 90% were seen once. The source material was peripheral blood. The receptor source for this set is a human donor with active COVID-19. The donor label of this sample is uncertain.

The chain is built from TRBV19 and TRBJ1-3; D uncertain. In germline, CDR1 is LNHDA, CDR2 SQIVND (reference sequence). Deletions cut 6 bases from V and 4 bases from J, with 16 bases between. The CDR3 totals 15 residues. Here the CDR3 reads CASRPGAQRGNTIYF. CDR3 DNA: TGTGCCAGTAGGCCGGGAGCACAGCGAGGAAACACCATATATTTT.

V and J are TRBV7-3 and TRBJ2-7; 10 bases agree with TRBD2. Germline assignment: CDR1 SGHTA and CDR2 FQGTGA. V lost 0 bases, J lost 4 bases, and 0 bases stayed unmatched. The CDR3 is made up of 14 amino acids. CDR3 loop: CASSLTSGGYEQYF. The CDR3 nucleotides read TGTGCCAGCAGCTTAACTAGCGGGGGGTACGAGCAGTACTTC.

The genes are TRBV7-9 and TRBJ2-7; tentatively, D is TRBD1 (7 bases). CDR1 is SEHNR, CDR2 FQNEAQ, per germline (reference sequence). Between the trimmed V and J ends, which lost 11 bases and 4 bases, there was a span of 12 bases. The CDR3 covers 11 residues. CDR3 DNA sequence: TGTGCCTGGAGGGGGCCATACGAGCAGTACTTC. It translates to CAWRGPYEQYF.

The V gene is TRBV12-3 or TRBV12-4, the J gene TRBJ1-2; D perhaps matches TRBD1 (6 bases). This CDR3 is 12 amino acids long. The ends were cut back, 5 bases at V and 3 bases at J, with 7 bases in the middle. The CDR3: CASSPGDYGYTF. The CDR3 nucleotides are TGTGCCAGCAGTCCAGGGGACTATGGCTACACCTTC.

V is TRBV19 and J is TRBJ1-4, with 7 positions matching TRBD1. Per germline, CDR1 LNHDA and CDR2 SQIVND (reference sequence). There are 17 residues in the CDR3. V gave up 6 bases and J gave up 8 bases; unmatched junction bases: 18. The CDR3 protein is CASSNERTGREYEKLFF. DNA of the CDR3: TGTGCCAGTAGCAACGAGCGGACAGGTCGAGAGTACGAAAAACTGTTTTTT.

This chain joins TRBV6-2 or TRBV6-3 and TRBJ1-2; no firm D call. There are 12 residues in the CDR3. Germline CDR1 and CDR2: MNHEY and SVGEGT. Trimming shortened V by 2 bases and J by 7 bases, and 8 bases separated the two germline ends. As DNA, the CDR3 is TGTGCCAGCAGTTACCGGGTAGGTGGCTACACCTTC. It encodes CASSYRVGGYTF.

The gene calls are TRBV28 and TRBJ1-2, with a possible D match to TRBD1 (5 bases). V lost 3 bases and J lost 8, with 31 bases in between. The germline gives CDR1 MDHEN, CDR2 SYDVKM. This CDR3 spans 19 amino acids. Here the CDR3 DNA reads TGTGCCAGCAGTTTCTCCTCCCCGTATCGGATTCCGGGGGTCTGGGGCTACACCTTC. Its protein is CASSFSSPYRIPGVWGYTF.

This clone has only one observation. V usage is TRBV5-1 and J usage is TRBJ2-2; TRBD1 matches at 8 bases. The CDR3 spans 13 residues. Trimming cost V 5 bases and J 6 bases; bases outside gene matches: 3. Germline V gene lookup returns CDR1 SGHRS and CDR2 YFSETQ. CDR3 sequence reads: CASSSQGAGELFF. The CDR3 DNA follows: TGCGCCAGCAGTTCACAGGGGGCCGGGGAGCTGTTTTTT.

This clone appeared a single time. In DNA form, the CDR3 reads TGTGCCAGCAGTTCCCGAGCGGGGGCCACCTACAATGAGCAGTTCTTC. Its protein is CASSSRAGATYNEQFF. The rearrangement links TRBV6-5 to TRBJ2-1, with 8 nucleotides matching TRBD2. CDR1 is MNHEY and CDR2 is SVGAGI in the germline V gene. The ends lost 4 bases at V and 2 bases at J; junction bases unmatched: 7. The CDR3 sequence is 16 residues long.

The chain combines TRBV28 with TRBJ2-7, with 12 bases fitting TRBD1. Trimming took 8 bases from V and 8 from J; bases not matched to a gene: 10. The CDR3 spans 14 residues. CDR1 is MDHEN, CDR2 SYDVKM, per germline. Here the CDR3 reads CASWTGTGGLKQYF. CDR3 sequence (DNA): TGTGCCAGCTGGACCGGGACAGGGGGCTTGAAGCAGTACTTC. Based on the CDR3 plus reference TRBV28 and TRBJ2-7, the full variable domain is DVKVTQSSRYLVKRTGEKVFLECVQDMDHENMFWYRQDPGLGLRLIYFSYDVKMKEKGDIPEGYSVSREKKERFSLILESASTNQTSMYLCASWTGTGGLKQYFGPGTRLTVT.

Points on this clone: The sample has other DNA sequences that encode this CDR3 too. The CDR3: CASSLTQGDNEQFF. DNA for the CDR3: TGTGCCAGCAGCTTAACACAGGGAGACAATGAGCAGTTCTTC. The chain recombines TRBV7-9 with TRBJ2-1; D may be TRBD1 (6 bases). V was shortened by 2 bases and J by 5 bases, with 10 bases between the two germline ends. The CDR3 extends over 14 amino acids. Germline V gene sequence: CDR1 SEHNR, CDR2 FQNEAQ (reference sequence).